Each of the 8 T cell receptor beta chains below was sequenced from the same sample in a study of regulatory T cells in long-lasting Graves disease (dated by TCRdb to about 2021). The time point label, as the study defines it: persistent/refractory GD, antithyroid drugs over 5 years with positive TRAb. RNA was extracted from PBMCs in TRIzol for both TCR sequencing and RNA sequencing. Libraries were built with multiplex PCR. TCRdb shows the sequencer as Illumina HiSeq 4000. iRepertoire HTBI primers and Arm-PCR amplification of CDR3 regions were used to construct TCR beta libraries. TCRdb ran its own pipeline on the public reads, namely fastp trimming at Q25 and MiXCR clone calling, and kept in-frame beta chains. Entries are consolidated by CDR3 protein sequence, retaining the most common genes and DNA. For this sample there are 300,000 to 400,000 distinct CDR3 sequences; about 20% appear just once. The top ten constitute around 30% of the sample.

The sample was peripheral blood mononuclear cells (PBMCs), taken when the disease was refractory, from a patient treated with antithyroid drugs. All receptors derive from a female donor with Graves disease.

This clonotype was recorded many times. This sequence joins TRBV6-2 or TRBV6-3 and TRBJ1-5; D remains ambiguous. V lost 2 bases to trimming and J lost 4 bases, with 12 bases between them. CDR1 MNHEY and CDR2 SVGEGT come from the germline V gene. This CDR3 has 15 amino acids. The CDR3 DNA reads as TGTGCCAGCAGTTACCCCCGGACTGGAAATCAGCCCCAGCATTTT. Its translation: CASSYPRTGNQPQHF.

This clonotype was counted a few times. CDR3 protein: CASARTGPRETQYF. The DNA of the CDR3 is TGTGCCAGCGCAAGGACAGGGCCACGAGAGACCCAGTACTTC. The rearrangement links TRBV12-3 or TRBV12-4 to TRBJ2-5, with TRBD1 identical over 8 bases. There are 14 residues in the CDR3. Unmatched junction bases numbered 9, after V lost 8 bases and J lost 4 bases.

The chain has TRBV7-2 and TRBJ2-6; tentatively, D is TRBD1 (6 bases). V was trimmed by 5 bases and J by 0 bases, leaving 23 bases between them. The CDR3 contains 20 residues. Germline V CDR1 and CDR2: SGHTA, FQGNSA. The CDR3 spells CASSPSHRQVGPSGANVLTF. In nucleotides, the CDR3 is TGTGCCAGCAGCCCTTCGCATCGACAGGTGGGCCCCTCTGGGGCCAACGTCCTGACTTTC.

This clonotype appeared a few times. The rearrangement joins TRBV9 to TRBJ1-2; D not certain. Trimming stripped 3 bases from V and 7 bases from J, with 16 bases between. Germline CDR1 SGDLS, CDR2 YYNGEE. The CDR3 has 14 amino acids. The CDR3 reads CASSASGVSGGYTF. CDR3 bases: TGTGCCAGCAGCGCCTCAGGCGTTTCGGGTGGCTACACCTTC.

This clonotype was observed many times. This chain links TRBV10-3 with TRBJ2-7, with 7 bases identical to TRBD2. The CDR3 has 13 amino acids. Germline lookup yields CDR1 ENHRY and CDR2 SYGVKD. The V segment lost 3 bases and the J segment 4 bases; nucleotides outside the gene matches: 3. The CDR3 nucleotides are TGTGCCATCAGTGAAGACGGGGGGTACGAGCAGTACTTC. It translates to CAISEDGGYEQYF.

J is TRBJ2-7 and V is TRBV11-2, with unresolved D. This CDR3 has 13 amino acids. The germline V gene encodes CDR1 SGHAT and CDR2 FQNNGV. V lost 3 bases and J 10 bases, leaving 16 bases between the germline ends. CDR3 coding DNA: TGTGCCAGCAGCTTCGAACACCAACTGATTCAGTACTTC. Amino acid sequence: CASSFEHQLIQYF.

This clonotype was counted ten times or more. The chain is built from TRBV29-1 and TRBJ2-5; TRBD2 agrees at 11 bases. This CDR3 is 15 amino acids long. Germline CDR1 reads SQVTM; CDR2 reads ANQGSEA. V trimming: 4 bases; J trimming: 5 bases; junction bases outside the gene matches: 9. The CDR3 is CSVGGTSGDRETQYF. Here the CDR3 DNA reads TGCAGCGTTGGCGGGACTAGCGGAGACCGGGAGACCCAGTACTTC.

This clonotype occurred many times. The chain links TRBV28 to TRBJ2-5; D unclear. Germline V gene data show CDR1 as MDHEN and CDR2 as SYDVKM. The length of the CDR3 is 14 residues. V was trimmed by 2 bases and J by 1 base, leaving 8 bases between them. The CDR3 DNA reads as TGTGCCAGCAGTTTACAGAAAGTCCAAGAGACCCAGTACTTC. This translates into CASSLQKVQETQYF.